This T cell receptor beta chain was recovered during a study of blood T cell repertoires in COVID-19. V was clipped by 10 bases and J by 12 bases; unmatched bases: 6. From germline, CDR1 is ENHRY and CDR2 SYGVKD. The CDR3 runs to 11 residues. The protocol was immunoSEQ multiplex PCR, while the TCRdb copy is restricted to in-frame clones and leaves out a portion. The top ten clones hold 4.8% of a sample with 94,000 or so clones, about 88% of them seen once. This chain connects TRBV10-3 to TRBJ2-1; 10 bases map to TRBD2. The source material was peripheral blood. The receptor comes from a woman older than 75 with active COVID-19. CDR3 nucleotides: TGTGCCAGTAGTAGCGGGAGGCTGCAGTTCTTC. Amino acids: CASSSGRLQFF.